Following are 27 T cell receptor beta chains from one sample sequenced in a study of T cell changes during pregnancy in multiple sclerosis. TCRdb keeps only in-frame clones here, not all; method: immunoSEQ multiplex PCR. The top ten hold 1.4% to 1.5% of the sample, which has around 41,000 clones, approximately 91% seen once. Material for sequencing was PBMCs (not recorded whether the cells were cultured). The receptors originated from a female donor with multiple sclerosis, enrolled in a pregnancy study.

The J gene is TRBJ2-3, the V gene TRBV5-5, with TRBD2 matching over 9 bases. There are 14 residues in the CDR3. V was clipped by 4 bases and J by 3 bases; unmatched bases: 3. Germline V lookup: CDR1 SGHKS, CDR2 YYEKEE (reference sequence). CDR3 residues: CASSGAGGTDTQYF. The CDR3 DNA reads as TGTGCCAGCAGCGGCGCGGGGGGGACAGATACGCAGTATTTT.

The rearrangement links TRBV7-9 to TRBJ2-7; 8 bases line up with TRBD2. The CDR3 covers 14 residues. J gave up 3 bases and V 3 bases, and 4 bases lay outside the gene matches. Germline V gives CDR1 SEHNR, CDR2 FQNEAQ (reference sequence). The CDR3 loop is CASSFGREDYEQYF. The DNA for the CDR3 is TGTGCCAGCAGCTTTGGGCGGGAGGACTACGAGCAGTACTTC.

The rearrangement uses TRBV5-4 and TRBJ2-7; 8 positions agree with TRBD1. The CDR3 consists of 14 residues. Germline CDR1 is SGHNT and CDR2 is YYREEE (reference sequence). Germline trimming cut 4 bases from V and 2 bases from J; bases unmatched to any gene: 5. As DNA, the CDR3 is TGTGCCAGCAGCGGCCGACAGGGGACCTACGAGCAGTACTTC. This codes for CASSGRQGTYEQYF.

The chain is built from TRBV11-2 and TRBJ1-4; D may be TRBD1 (5 bases). V lost 6 bases, J lost 6 bases, and 11 bases lay in between. The germline V gene has CDR1 SGHAT and CDR2 FQNNGV. The CDR3 is 13 amino acids. The CDR3 DNA reads TGTGCCAGCAGGAGGGGTTCTGATGAAAAACTGTTTTTT. Translating gives CASRRGSDEKLFF. The complete variable domain, with remaining parts taken from reference TRBV11-2 and TRBJ1-4, reads EAGVAQSPRYKIIEKRQSVAFWCNPISGHATLYWYQQILGQGPKLLIQFQNNGVVDDSQLPKDRFSAERLKGVDSTLKIQPAKLEDSAVYLCASRRGSDEKLFFGSGTQLSVL.

The chain combines TRBV7-9 with TRBJ2-7, with 9 bases aligning to TRBD1. V shed 4 bases and J 5 bases; nucleotides not matched to a gene: 6. The CDR3 runs 14 residues. Looked up from germline, CDR1 is SEHNR and CDR2 is FQNEAQ (reference sequence). The CDR3 DNA follows: TGTGCCAGCAGCTACCGGGACAGGGCACACGAGCAGTACTTC. Translated, it gives CASSYRDRAHEQYF.

The V and J genes are TRBV29-1 and TRBJ1-5; the D is unclear. The V gene's germline CDR1 is SQVTM and CDR2 ANQGSEA. Trimming took 7 bases from V and 7 from J, leaving 17 bases between them. The CDR3 is 13 residues long. The CDR3 here is CSASATLGQPQHF. The CDR3 nucleotides read TGCAGCGCTAGCGCCACTCTCGGACAGCCCCAGCATTTT.

The V and J genes are TRBV7-9 and TRBJ1-2, with D maybe TRBD1 (6 bases). With 0 bases removed from V and 4 bases from J, the gap between germline ends came to 9 bases. There are 14 residues in the CDR3. Germline CDR1 is SEHNR and CDR2 is FQNEAQ (reference sequence). The CDR3 loop is CASSLAPGVYGYTF. The CDR3 coding sequence is TGTGCCAGCAGCTTAGCGCCAGGGGTCTATGGCTACACCTTC.

The chain couples TRBV27 to TRBJ2-5, with D unclear. V was clipped by 5 bases and J by 7 bases, with 23 bases between them. Germline CDR1 MNHEY, CDR2 SMNVEV (reference sequence). CDR3 size: 16 residues. The CDR3 nucleotides read TGTGCCAGCAGTCCATACCCTATAGAAGGCGTTGGGACCCAGTACTTC. Translation: CASSPYPIEGVGTQYF.

The V gene is TRBV7-9, the J gene TRBJ2-7; D is perhaps TRBD2 (6 bases). V lost 6 bases, J lost 4 bases, and 13 bases lay in between. This CDR3 is 13 amino acids long. CDR1 and CDR2 (germline): SEHNR, FQNEAQ (reference sequence). The CDR3, as DNA: TGTGCCAGCAGTCCAATGGGGGGTTACGAGCAGTACTTC. This encodes CASSPMGGYEQYF.

The rearrangement joins TRBV6-6 to TRBJ2-2; 12 bases map to TRBD2. V gave up 2 bases and J gave up 6 bases; unmatched junction bases: 1. In germline, CDR1 is MNHNY, CDR2 SVGAGI (reference sequence). CDR3 length: 15 residues. DNA for the CDR3: TGTGCCAGCAGTTACCTAGCGGGAGGGGCCGGGGAGCTGTTTTTT. Its protein product is CASSYLAGGAGELFF.

The chain has TRBV29-1 and TRBJ2-7; 12 bases fit TRBD2. Germline V gene data show CDR1 as SQVTM and CDR2 as ANQGSEA. The CDR3 loop spans 16 amino acids. Trimming at V came to 6 bases and at J to 4 bases, leaving 13 bases not matched to a gene. The CDR3 DNA follows: TGCAGCGTAGCTGGAATGACTAGCGGGAGTGGGTACGAGCAGTACTTC. Its protein product is CSVAGMTSGSGYEQYF.

The V gene is TRBV2, the J gene TRBJ2-3; 11 nucleotides line up with TRBD2. This CDR3 is built from 14 residues. CDR1 and CDR2 (germline): SNHLY, FYNNEI. The trim removed 6 bases at V and 7 bases at J, leaving 6 bases unmatched. CDR3 loop: CASSVAGGLNTQYF. The CDR3 nucleotides read TGTGCCAGCAGCGTAGCGGGAGGGTTGAATACGCAGTATTTT.

The chain joins TRBV7-2 to TRBJ2-7; the D gene is possibly TRBD1 (7 bases). The V gene lost 2 bases and the J gene lost 5 bases, with 19 bases spanning the gap. The CDR3 length is 16 residues. CDR1 and CDR2 from the germline V gene are SGHTA and FQGNSA. Here the CDR3 DNA reads TGTGCCAGCAGCTTACTTTTCAGGGGGGAGCGGGACGAGCAGTACTTC. Translated: CASSLLFRGERDEQYF. The full variable domain, its missing parts supplied by reference TRBV7-2 and TRBJ2-7, is GAGVSQSPSNKVTEKGKDVELRCDPISGHTALYWYRQSLGQGLEFLIYFQGNSAPDKSGLPSDRFSAERTGGSVSTLTIQRTQQEDSAVYLCASSLLFRGERDEQYFGPGTRLTVT.

This clone has only a few counts. The V call is TRBV30, the J call TRBJ1-2; D call uncertain. Germline-derived CDR1 and CDR2 are GTSNPN and SVGIG (reference sequence). This CDR3 is built from 13 residues. V was shortened by 2 bases and J by 8 bases, with 15 bases between the two germline ends. CDR3 residues: CAWSPGPSSGYTF. CDR3 nucleotides: TGTGCCTGGAGTCCCGGGCCCTCGTCGGGCTACACCTTC. The full variable domain, rest sourced from reference TRBV30 and TRBJ1-2, is SQTIHQWPATLVQPVGSPLSLECTVEGTSNPNLYWYRQAAGRGLQLLFYSVGIGQISSEVPQNLSASRPQDRQFILSSKKLLLSDSGFYLCAWSPGPSSGYTFGSGTRLTVV.

The chain has TRBV7-3 and TRBJ2-3; tentative D call: TRBD2 (6 bases). Trimming cost V 2 bases and J 2 bases, with 11 bases left between them. The V gene's germline CDR1 is SGHTA and CDR2 FQGTGA. The CDR3 is 15 residues long. The CDR3 sequence is CASSLGRGLTDTQYF. The CDR3 coding sequence is TGTGCCAGCAGCTTAGGGCGGGGCCTCACAGATACGCAGTATTTT.

The V gene is TRBV11-2, the J gene TRBJ1-5; D gene ambiguous. The germline V gene encodes CDR1 SGHAT and CDR2 FQNNGV. V lost 1 base and J lost 0, with 10 bases in between. The CDR3 sequence is 16 residues long. CDR3 in DNA: TGTGCCAGCAGCTTAGGCCCGGGGTATAGCAATCAGCCCCAGCATTTT. The encoded protein is CASSLGPGYSNQPQHF.

With respect to this clone: The same CDR3 also results from other DNA sequences found in this sample. V and J are TRBV5-1 and TRBJ2-3; 11 bases align to TRBD1. Germline V gene data show CDR1 as SGHRS and CDR2 as YFSETQ. The CDR3 totals 15 residues. V dropped 7 bases and J dropped 3; count of bases not matched to a gene: 7. The CDR3 region is CASGGTGGSTDTQYF. DNA for the CDR3: TGCGCCAGCGGCGGGACAGGGGGATCTACAGATACGCAGTATTTT.

J is TRBJ2-3 and V is TRBV5-1, with TRBD1 matching over 7 bases. This CDR3 region has 12 residues. V trimming: 5 bases; J trimming: 7 bases; junction bases outside the gene matches: 4. Germline lookup yields CDR1 SGHRS and CDR2 YFSETQ. CDR3 protein: CASSWGQNTQYF. DNA for the CDR3: TGCGCCAGCAGTTGGGGACAGAATACGCAGTATTTT.

This clone was counted a few times. The genes are TRBV20-1 and TRBJ1-3; D ambiguous. Germline V gene lookup returns CDR1 DFQATT and CDR2 SNEGSKA (reference sequence). The CDR3 length is 11 residues. V was pared by 6 bases and J by 3 bases, with 6 bases between. The chain's CDR3 is CSAPIGNTIYF. In nucleotides, the CDR3 is TGCAGTGCCCCGATTGGAAACACCATATATTTT.

The chain uses TRBV10-3 and TRBJ1-4, with TRBD1 identical over 7 bases. The CDR3 is made up of 14 amino acids. V was clipped by 10 bases and J by 8 bases; unmatched bases: 13. Germline-derived CDR1 and CDR2 are ENHRY and SYGVKD. CDR3 nucleotide sequence: TGTGCCACTGCAACCGGGACAGTAATCGAAAAACTGTTTTTT. This codes for CATATGTVIEKLFF.

The chain recombines TRBV6-5 with TRBJ2-1; no reliable D call. CDR1 and CDR2 from the germline V gene are MNHEY and SVGAGI. The germline V and J ends were trimmed by 2 bases and 7 bases, with 9 bases remaining between them. This CDR3 is built from 13 residues. CDR3 protein: CASSYGPSNEQFF. The CDR3 nucleotides read TGTGCCAGCAGTTACGGCCCCTCGAATGAGCAGTTCTTC.

The genes are TRBV27 and TRBJ2-7; 11 bases are a match to TRBD2. The germline V gene has CDR1 MNHEY and CDR2 SMNVEV (reference sequence). Germline trimming cut 7 bases from V and 4 bases from J; bases unmatched to any gene: 9. This CDR3 region has 15 residues. As DNA, the CDR3 is TGTGCCAGCAAGGGTAGCGGGAGGGACGGATACGAGCAGTACTTC. This encodes CASKGSGRDGYEQYF.

This sequence joins TRBV5-1 and TRBJ2-2, with a possible D match to TRBD1 (6 bases). Trimming removed 2 bases at V and 1 base at J, with 9 bases between. The CDR3 has 15 amino acids. Per the germline V gene, CDR1 is SGHRS and CDR2 is YFSETQ. The CDR3 DNA sequence: TGCGCCAGCAGCTTCGGACAGAGGAACACCGGGGAGCTGTTTTTT. This sequence encodes CASSFGQRNTGELFF.

The chain is built from TRBV5-6 and TRBJ2-7; 15 bases align to TRBD2. The trim removed 4 bases at V and 9 bases at J, leaving 14 bases unmatched. This CDR3 is 17 amino acids long. Germline V CDR1 and CDR2: SGHDT, YYEEEE. CDR3 in DNA: TGTGCCAGCAGCCCAATGGGACTAGCGGGAGGAGGGGAGGGGCAGTACTTC. Its protein is CASSPMGLAGGGEGQYF.

The V and J genes are TRBV11-2 and TRBJ2-2; either TRBD1 or TRBD2 may supply D (5 bases each). The ends were cut back, 4 bases at V and 3 bases at J, with 12 bases in the middle. The germline V gene encodes CDR1 SGHAT and CDR2 FQNNGV. This CDR3 comprises 15 residues. CDR3 sequence reads: CASSSRDPHTGELFF. CDR3 DNA sequence: TGTGCCAGCAGCTCCAGGGACCCTCACACCGGGGAGCTGTTTTTT.

The rearrangement uses TRBV28 and TRBJ2-3; 8 nucleotides align to TRBD1. CDR3 length equals 15 residues. The junction had 7 bases not matched to a gene; V was cut back by 2 bases and J by 6 bases. The germline V gene has CDR1 MDHEN and CDR2 SYDVKM. As DNA, the CDR3 is TGTGCCAGCAGTTTAAGTCAGGGGGCCGGTGATACGCAGTATTTT. Translated: CASSLSQGAGDTQYF.

This sequence joins TRBV7-3 and TRBJ2-2; D unclear. Germline values: CDR1 SGHTA, CDR2 FQGTGA. Trimming removed 1 base at V and 9 bases at J, with 9 bases between. CDR3 length: 13 residues. The CDR3 nucleotides read TGTGCCAGCAGCTTAATATCTCAGCGGGAGCTGTTTTTT. This sequence encodes CASSLISQRELFF.